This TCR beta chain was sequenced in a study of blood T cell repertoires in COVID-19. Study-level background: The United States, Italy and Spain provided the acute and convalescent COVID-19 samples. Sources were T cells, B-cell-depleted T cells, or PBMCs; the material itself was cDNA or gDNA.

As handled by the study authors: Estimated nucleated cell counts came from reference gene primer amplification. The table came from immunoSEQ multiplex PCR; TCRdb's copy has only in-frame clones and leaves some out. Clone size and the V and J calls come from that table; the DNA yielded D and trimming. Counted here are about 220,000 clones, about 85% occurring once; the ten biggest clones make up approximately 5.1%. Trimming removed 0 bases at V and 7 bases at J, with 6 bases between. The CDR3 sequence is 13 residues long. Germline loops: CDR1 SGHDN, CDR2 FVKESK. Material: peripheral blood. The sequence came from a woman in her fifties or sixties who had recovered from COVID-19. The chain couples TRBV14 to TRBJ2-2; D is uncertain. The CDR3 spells CASSQDQNGELFF. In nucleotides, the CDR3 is TGTGCCAGCAGCCAAGATCAGAACGGGGAGCTGTTTTTT.